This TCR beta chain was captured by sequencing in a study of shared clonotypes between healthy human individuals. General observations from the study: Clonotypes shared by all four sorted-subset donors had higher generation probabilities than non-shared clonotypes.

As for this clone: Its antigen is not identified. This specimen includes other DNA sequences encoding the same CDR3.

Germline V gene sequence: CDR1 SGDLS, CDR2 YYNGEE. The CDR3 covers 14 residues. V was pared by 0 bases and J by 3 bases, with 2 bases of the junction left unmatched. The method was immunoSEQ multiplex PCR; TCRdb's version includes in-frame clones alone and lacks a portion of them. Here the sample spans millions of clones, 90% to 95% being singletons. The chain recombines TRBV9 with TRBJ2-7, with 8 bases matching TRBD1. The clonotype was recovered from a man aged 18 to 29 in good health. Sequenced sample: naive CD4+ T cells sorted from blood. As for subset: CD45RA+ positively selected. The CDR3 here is CASSVGTGRYEQYF. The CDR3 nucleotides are TGTGCCAGCAGCGTAGGGACAGGGCGCTACGAGCAGTACTTC.